This T cell receptor beta chain is drawn from a study of blood T cell repertoires in COVID-19. For the study at large: The study drew acute and convalescent COVID-19 samples from the United States, Italy and Spain. PBMCs, B-cell-depleted T cells, or T cells provided the cDNA or gDNA that made up the material.

In the source study's methods: Reference gene primer amplification gave estimated nucleated cell counts. Profiling relied on immunoSEQ multiplex PCR, and the TCRdb table lists in-frame clones only, not all of them. Clone size and V and J calls were adopted from that table, with D and trimming inferred from the DNA. The repertoire holds some 460,000 clones, with about 85% as singletons. Those who participated ranged in age from roughly 18 to 89 years and resided in 20 to 30 US areas. The sample consisted of PBMCs or T cells enriched from blood (not recorded which). The source of this sequence is a woman aged 18-29 years with acute COVID-19.

CDR3 region: CASATSVSYNEQFF. The CDR3 DNA follows: TGTGCCTCCGCCACAAGCGTCTCCTACAATGAGCAGTTCTTC. V is TRBV6-5 and J is TRBJ2-1, with D unclear. Per the germline V gene, CDR1 is MNHEY and CDR2 is SVGAGI. The V end was cut by 11 bases, the J end by 0 bases, with 14 bases between. This CDR3 has 14 residues.